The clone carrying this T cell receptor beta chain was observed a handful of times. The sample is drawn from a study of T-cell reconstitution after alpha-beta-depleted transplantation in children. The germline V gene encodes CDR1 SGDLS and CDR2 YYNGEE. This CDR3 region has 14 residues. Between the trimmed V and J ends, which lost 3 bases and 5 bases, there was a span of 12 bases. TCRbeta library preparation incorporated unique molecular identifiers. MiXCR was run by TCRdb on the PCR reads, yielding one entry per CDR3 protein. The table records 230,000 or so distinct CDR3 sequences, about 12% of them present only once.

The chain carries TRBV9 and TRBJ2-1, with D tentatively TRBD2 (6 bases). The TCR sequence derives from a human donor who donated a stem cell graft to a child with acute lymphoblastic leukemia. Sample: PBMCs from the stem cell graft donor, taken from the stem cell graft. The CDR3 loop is CASSGTNRHNEQFF. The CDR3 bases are TGTGCCAGCAGCGGGACTAACCGACACAATGAGCAGTTCTTC.